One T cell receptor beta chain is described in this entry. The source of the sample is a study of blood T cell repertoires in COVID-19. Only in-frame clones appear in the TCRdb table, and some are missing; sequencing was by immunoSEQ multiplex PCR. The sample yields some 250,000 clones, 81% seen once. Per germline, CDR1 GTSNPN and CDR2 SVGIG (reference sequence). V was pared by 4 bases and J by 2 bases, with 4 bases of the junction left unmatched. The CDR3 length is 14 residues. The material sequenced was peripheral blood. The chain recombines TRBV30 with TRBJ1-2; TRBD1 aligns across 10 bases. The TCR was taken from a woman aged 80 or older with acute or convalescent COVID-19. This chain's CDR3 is CAWIRTGGNYGYTF. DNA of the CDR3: TGTGCCTGGATCCGGACAGGGGGGAACTATGGCTACACCTTC.